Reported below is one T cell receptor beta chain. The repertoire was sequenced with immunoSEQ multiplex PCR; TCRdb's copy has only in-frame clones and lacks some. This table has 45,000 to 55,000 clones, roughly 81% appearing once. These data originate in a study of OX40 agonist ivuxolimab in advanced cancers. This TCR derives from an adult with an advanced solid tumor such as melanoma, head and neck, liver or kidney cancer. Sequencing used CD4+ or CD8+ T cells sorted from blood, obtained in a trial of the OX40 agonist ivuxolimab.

CDR3 bases: TGTGCCAGTAGTATAGTGCGGGAGGCCCGCTACGAGCAGTACTTC. It yields the protein CASSIVREARYEQYF. The genes are TRBV19 and TRBJ2-7; 8 bases agree with TRBD2. The J segment lost 3 bases and the V segment lost 1 base, leaving 5 bases of the junction unmatched. This CDR3 has 15 amino acids. CDR1 LNHDA and CDR2 SQIVND come from the germline V gene (reference sequence).